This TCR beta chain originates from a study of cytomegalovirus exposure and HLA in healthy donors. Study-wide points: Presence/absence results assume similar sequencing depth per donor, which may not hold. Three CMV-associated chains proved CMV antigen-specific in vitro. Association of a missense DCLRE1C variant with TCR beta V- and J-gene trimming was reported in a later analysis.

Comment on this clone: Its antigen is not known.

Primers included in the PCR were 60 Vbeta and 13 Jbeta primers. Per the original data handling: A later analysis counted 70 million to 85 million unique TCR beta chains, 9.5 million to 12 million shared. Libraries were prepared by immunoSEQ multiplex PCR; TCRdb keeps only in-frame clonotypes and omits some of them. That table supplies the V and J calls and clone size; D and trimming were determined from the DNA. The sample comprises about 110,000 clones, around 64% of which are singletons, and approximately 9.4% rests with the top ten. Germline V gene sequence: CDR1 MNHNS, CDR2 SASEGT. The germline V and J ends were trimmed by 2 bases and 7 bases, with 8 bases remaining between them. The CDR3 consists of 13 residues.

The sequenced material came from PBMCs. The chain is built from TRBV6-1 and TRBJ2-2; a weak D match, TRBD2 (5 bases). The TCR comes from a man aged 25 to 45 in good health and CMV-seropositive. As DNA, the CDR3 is TGTGCCAGCAGTGAAAGGGAGAACGGGGAGCTGTTTTTT. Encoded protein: CASSERENGELFF.